This T cell receptor (beta chain) was profiled in a study of T cell changes during pregnancy in multiple sclerosis. This table comes from immunoSEQ multiplex PCR, and its TCRdb copy is limited to in-frame clones, with some not included. This sample yields fewer than 60,000 clones, of which approximately 90% are seen a single time; roughly 0.4% belongs to the top ten. The source of this sequence is a female donor with multiple sclerosis, enrolled in a pregnancy study. The sequencing used CD4+ T cells from peripheral blood mononuclear cells, collected after pregnancy.

The CDR3 DNA follows: TGCAGCGTTGAATTAAAGGGGCGCCCACAGTACTTC. Residues: CSVELKGRPQYF. The rearrangement uses TRBV29-1 and TRBJ2-7, with a weak D call TRBD1 (5 bases). The CDR3 is 12 residues long. Germline values: CDR1 SQVTM, CDR2 ANQGSEA. V gave up 2 bases and J gave up 10 bases, with 15 bases separating them.